The 14 T cell receptor beta chains below were found in one sample sequenced in a study of long-term antiretroviral therapy in people with HIV. Samples were assayed with immunoSEQ v3.0 at survey level. Method: immunoSEQ multiplex PCR; TCRdb's copy keeps in-frame clones and lacks some. Among 30,000 to 40,000 clones listed, 75% to 85% were seen once. Sample: unsorted PBMCs, taken 1.9 years after starting antiretroviral therapy. Receptor source: a man younger than 35 with HIV.

The chain has TRBV30 and TRBJ1-4, with a tentative D call TRBD1 (6 bases). Germline V gene sequence: CDR1 GTSNPN, CDR2 SVGIG (reference sequence). The CDR3 sequence is 13 residues long. The V and J ends lost 8 bases and 7 bases respectively, with 17 bases between them. The CDR3 bases are TGTGCCGGCAGACAGGACTTTGGTGAAAAACTGTTTTTT. It codes for CAGRQDFGEKLFF. Full variable domain (outside the CDR3, taken from reference TRBV30 and TRBJ1-4): SQTIHQWPATLVQPVGSPLSLECTVEGTSNPNLYWYRQAAGRGLQLLFYSVGIGQISSEVPQNLSASRPQDRQFILSSKKLLLSDSGFYLCAGRQDFGEKLFFGSGTQLSVL.

V is TRBV5-6 and J is TRBJ1-6, with D perhaps TRBD1 (5 bases). V lost 7 bases and J lost 8, with 10 bases in between. The CDR3 contains 12 residues. Germline lookup yields CDR1 SGHDT and CDR2 YYEEEE. CDR3: CASGQGDSPLHF. As DNA, the CDR3 is TGTGCCAGCGGGCAGGGAGATTCACCCCTCCACTTT.

The rearrangement uses TRBV5-6 and TRBJ1-1; D may be TRBD1 (5 bases). The ends were cut back, 0 bases at V and 3 bases at J, with 18 bases in the middle. The germline V gene has CDR1 SGHDT and CDR2 YYEEEE. The CDR3 has 17 residues. CDR3 coding DNA: TGTGCCAGCAGCTTGGGCCAGGGTCTTGGTTTGTACACTGAAGCTTTCTTT. This codes for CASSLGQGLGLYTEAFF. Drawing the rest from reference TRBV5-6 and TRBJ1-1, the complete variable domain is DAGVTQSPTHLIKTRGQQVTLRCSPKSGHDTVSWYQQALGQGPQFIFQYYEEEERQRGNFPDRFSGHQFPNYSSELNVNALLLGDSALYLCASSLGQGLGLYTEAFFGQGTRLTVV.

V is TRBV5-6 and J is TRBJ2-4, with D unclear. Germline V gene data show CDR1 as SGHDT and CDR2 as YYEEEE. The length of the CDR3 is 13 residues. V dropped 0 bases and J dropped 5 bases, with 6 bases sitting between them. CDR3 DNA sequence: TGTGCCAGCAGCTTGGGGCAAGAAAACATTCAGTACTTC. Amino acid sequence: CASSLGQENIQYF.

J is TRBJ2-3 and V is TRBV9; D call uncertain. This CDR3 has 13 amino acids. From germline, CDR1 is SGDLS and CDR2 YYNGEE. The germline V and J ends were trimmed by 2 bases and 1 base, with 5 bases remaining between them. Here the CDR3 reads CASSVGGTDTQYF. CDR3 coding DNA: TGTGCCAGCAGCGTTGGTGGCACAGATACGCAGTATTTT. Full variable domain (rest looked up from reference TRBV9 and TRBJ2-3): DSGVTQTPKHLITATGQRVTLRCSPRSGDLSVYWYQQSLDQGLQFLIQYYNGEERAKGNILERFSAQQFPDLHSELNLSSLELGDSALYFCASSVGGTDTQYFGPGTRLTVL.

This clone was counted a few times. The chain links TRBV9 to TRBJ1-5; D is possibly TRBD1 (5 bases). The CDR3 consists of 15 residues. V lost 2 bases and J 3 bases, leaving 12 bases between the germline ends. Per germline, CDR1 SGDLS and CDR2 YYNGEE. DNA for the CDR3: TGTGCCAGCAGCGTTTCTGGGGCGAACAATCAGCCCCAGCATTTT. Protein product: CASSVSGANNQPQHF. Variable domain in full (rest from reference TRBV9 and TRBJ1-5): DSGVTQTPKHLITATGQRVTLRCSPRSGDLSVYWYQQSLDQGLQFLIQYYNGEERAKGNILERFSAQQFPDLHSELNLSSLELGDSALYFCASSVSGANNQPQHFGDGTRLSIL.

There are a few counts of this clone. The chain is built from TRBV7-6 and TRBJ1-1; D gene ambiguous. CDR1 and CDR2 (germline): SGHVS, FNYEAQ. The CDR3 length is 13 residues. V lost 5 bases and J lost 4, with 11 bases in between. For the CDR3, the DNA is TGTGCCAGCAGCCCTAACTCGGGCACTGAAGCTTTCTTT. Translated, it gives CASSPNSGTEAFF.

The gene calls are TRBV2 and TRBJ2-6; no firm D call. Deletions cut 8 bases from V and 0 bases from J, with 17 bases between. CDR3 size: 17 residues. The V gene's germline CDR1 is SNHLY and CDR2 FYNNEI. The CDR3 spells CASLLKRDGSGANVLTF. The CDR3 DNA sequence: TGTGCCAGCCTACTCAAAAGAGACGGCTCTGGGGCCAACGTCCTGACTTTC. The complete variable domain, with remaining parts taken from reference TRBV2 and TRBJ2-6, reads EPEVTQTPSHQVTQMGQEVILRCVPISNHLYFYWYRQILGQKVEFLVSFYNNEISEKSEIFDDQFSVERPDGSNFTLKIRSTKLEDSAMYFCASLLKRDGSGANVLTFGAGSRLTVL.

The rearrangement uses TRBV30 and TRBJ1-6; D not resolved. Germline V gene sequence: CDR1 GTSNPN, CDR2 SVGIG (reference sequence). The CDR3 loop spans 13 amino acids. Trimming pared 1 base from V and 4 bases from J, leaving 5 bases between. As DNA, the CDR3 is TGTGCCTGGAGTGCCGATTATAATTCACCCCTCCACTTT. Its translation: CAWSADYNSPLHF.

The V call is TRBV7-8, the J call TRBJ2-7; no clear D. V gave up 5 bases and J gave up 1 base, with 12 bases separating them. Germline V CDR1 and CDR2: SGHVS, FQNEAQ. The CDR3 length is 14 residues. CDR3 nucleotide sequence: TGTGCCAGCAGCCTTCTCGGAGAATCCTACGAGCAGTACTTC. This codes for CASSLLGESYEQYF.

The V gene is TRBV4-1, the J gene TRBJ2-2, with TRBD1 identical over 10 bases. In germline, CDR1 is MGHRA, CDR2 YSYEKL. The junction had 1 base not matched to a gene; V was cut back by 0 bases and J by 6 bases. There are 15 residues in the CDR3. The CDR3, as DNA: TGCGCCAGCAGCCAAGACGGACAGGGGGCCGGGGAGCTGTTTTTT. Its translation: CASSQDGQGAGELFF.

This chain joins TRBV2 and TRBJ1-2; D may be TRBD1 (6 bases). V dropped 2 bases and J dropped 4 bases, with 11 bases sitting between them. The germline V gene has CDR1 SNHLY and CDR2 FYNNEI. The CDR3 totals 14 residues. The CDR3 DNA follows: TGTGCCAGCAGTGAAATTGAGGACAGCTATGGCTACACCTTC. As protein: CASSEIEDSYGYTF.

V and J are TRBV4-1 and TRBJ1-3; unclear D gene. The CDR3 is 14 residues long. Trimming stripped 6 bases from V and 0 bases from J, with 9 bases between. The germline gives CDR1 MGHRA, CDR2 YSYEKL. The DNA for the CDR3 is TGCGCCAGCAGTGGCAGGAGCTCTGGAAACACCATATATTTT. Translation: CASSGRSSGNTIYF.

The V and J genes are TRBV28 and TRBJ2-7; D is possibly TRBD1 (7 bases). Trimming pared 11 bases from V and 3 bases from J, leaving 11 bases between. The CDR3 is 11 amino acids. From germline, CDR1 is MDHEN and CDR2 SYDVKM. CDR3 sequence reads: CAAGQNYEQYV. The CDR3 DNA reads TGTGCCGCGGGACAGAACTACGAGCAGTACGTC.